This T cell receptor (beta chain) appears in the sequencing data of a study of blood T cells in healthy people across ages. V was cut by 3 bases and J by 6 bases, with 12 bases left in between. Per the germline V gene, CDR1 is SGDLS and CDR2 is YYNGEE. The CDR3 loop spans 13 amino acids. Sample-barcoded 5' priming and a J-beta primer mix drove a second PCR of roughly 7 to 11 cycles. TCRdb fed the 5' RACE reads into MiXCR, producing one record per CDR3 protein. The sample shows approximately 760,000 distinct CDR3 sequences, about 25% of them seen only once. Study outcomes and limitations: PBMCs that were unsorted prevented a conclusive naive versus antigen-experienced comparison.

The sample holds a few counts of this clonotype. The target antigen is unknown. Donation came from healthy Caucasian individuals in Russia who were aged 6 to 90. These data were likewise used in another study, on T cells of mothers and their children. Turning to that study: During the second PCR, the M1S primer introduced sample barcodes along with 2-4 random nucleotides. From each mother came over 9.5 million TCR beta CDR3 reads, and from each child came around 2.7 million.

The J gene is TRBJ2-5, the V gene TRBV9; no definite D call. This sequence originates from a boy between 10 and 17 years old in good health. The sequenced sample was blood. CDR3 amino acids: CASSAGVEQTQYF. CDR3 nucleotides: TGTGCCAGCAGCGCCGGAGTCGAGCAGACCCAGTACTTC. The whole variable domain, filled in from reference TRBV9 and TRBJ2-5, reads DSGVTQTPKHLITATGQRVTLRCSPRSGDLSVYWYQQSLDQGLQFLIQYYNGEERAKGNILERFSAQQFPDLHSELNLSSLELGDSALYFCASSAGVEQTQYFGPGTRLLVL.